Each of the 2 T cell receptor beta chains below was sequenced from the same sample in a study of cytomegalovirus exposure and HLA in healthy donors. The PCR ran on 60 Vbeta and 13 Jbeta primers. Using immunoSEQ multiplex PCR, the repertoire was profiled, and TCRdb retains in-frame clones only, with some absent. The profile shows roughly 110,000 clones, around 77% of them singletons. Sequencing was performed on PBMCs. Receptor source: a male donor in good health and CMV-seronegative.

This clone has a handful of counts. The CDR3 loop reads CASSSETGGEETQYF. The CDR3 nucleotides are TGTGCCAGCAGCTCAGAAACAGGGGGTGAGGAGACCCAGTACTTC. V usage is TRBV28 and J usage is TRBJ2-5; 8 positions agree with TRBD1. CDR1 and CDR2 from the germline V gene are MDHEN and SYDVKM. The V segment lost 6 bases and the J segment 5 bases; nucleotides outside the gene matches: 11. This CDR3 contains 15 residues. The whole variable domain, remainder taken from reference TRBV28 and TRBJ2-5, is DVKVTQSSRYLVKRTGEKVFLECVQDMDHENMFWYRQDPGLGLRLIYFSYDVKMKEKGDIPEGYSVSREKKERFSLILESASTNQTSMYLCASSSETGGEETQYFGPGTRLLVL.

This chain connects TRBV6-5 to TRBJ2-7, with TRBD1 as a possible D gene (5 bases). Germline V gives CDR1 MNHEY, CDR2 SVGAGI. The V and J ends lost 6 bases and 1 base respectively, with 13 bases between them. The CDR3 sequence is 14 residues long. The CDR3 sequence is CASRRGALSYEQYF. CDR3 nucleotide sequence: TGTGCCAGCAGAAGGGGCGCGCTGTCCTACGAGCAGTACTTC.